These 17 T cell receptor beta chains came from one sample sequenced in a study of PD-1 blockade in classical Hodgkin lymphoma (dated by TCRdb to about 2020). Libraries were built with the immunoSEQ multiplex PCR assay. Here the immuneACCESS table is served through TCRdb, limited to in-frame sequences with V and J called. Missing clones are a known gap in these copies; in checked studies unresolved V genes cover under half, and the rest lacks a known reason. For this sample there are more than 140,000 clones; approximately 81% appear just once. About 9.2% of the sample comes from the top ten. The time point label corresponds to: cycle 2 day 1 (C2D1) of nivolumab. Every trial patient had relapsed after autologous stem cell transplantation, and cohorts A, B and C differed in prior brentuximab vedotin exposure. Sequences were derived from peripheral blood mononuclear cells (PBMCs), sampled before the second cycle of nivolumab. The receptors were gathered from a human donor with classical Hodgkin lymphoma.

A remark on this clone: The same CDR3 also results from other DNA sequences found in this sample. The chain is built from TRBV7-9 and TRBJ2-1, with D maybe TRBD1 (5 bases). V lost 5 bases to trimming and J lost 7 bases, with 15 bases between them. The CDR3 contains 14 residues. Per germline, CDR1 SEHNR and CDR2 FQNEAQ (reference sequence). CDR3 bases: TGTGCCAGCAGCCCGTCATGGGGCCGGAATGAGCAGTTCTTC. Its translation is CASSPSWGRNEQFF.

The chain joins TRBV4-3 to TRBJ2-5; D possibly matches TRBD1 or TRBD2 (6 bases each). CDR1 is LGHNA and CDR2 is YSLEER in the germline V gene. The CDR3 consists of 15 residues. V shed 1 base and J shed 4 bases, with 13 bases lying between them. The CDR3 reads CASSQGGAGLETQYF. The DNA for the CDR3 is TGCGCCAGCAGCCAAGGGGGGGCGGGATTAGAGACCCAGTACTTC.

J is TRBJ1-2 and V is TRBV6-5; 8 bases fit TRBD1. V dropped 5 bases and J dropped 2; count of bases not matched to a gene: 7. This CDR3 comprises 15 residues. Germline V gene data show CDR1 as MNHEY and CDR2 as SVGAGI. This CDR3 is CASSTGDRPNYGYTF. CDR3 nucleotides: TGTGCCAGCAGTACGGGGGACAGGCCCAACTATGGCTACACCTTC.

The chain is built from TRBV6-1 and TRBJ2-7, with D possibly TRBD2 on 5 matching bases. The CDR3 has 17 residues. V was clipped by 2 bases and J by 1 base, with 18 bases between them. Germline assignment: CDR1 MNHNS and CDR2 SASEGT. CDR3 residues: CASSERVASWQSYEQYF. The CDR3 DNA is TGTGCCAGCAGTGAAAGGGTAGCGTCGTGGCAATCCTACGAGCAGTACTTC.

The sample holds a few counts of this clone. The V gene is TRBV19, the J gene TRBJ1-2, with a tentative D call TRBD1 (5 bases). CDR1 is LNHDA and CDR2 is SQIVND in the germline V gene (reference sequence). V dropped 1 base and J dropped 3 bases, with 12 bases sitting between them. The CDR3 has 15 amino acids. The CDR3 loop is CASSIAWGKDYGYTF. The CDR3, as DNA: TGTGCCAGTAGTATAGCATGGGGGAAGGACTATGGCTACACCTTC.

The chain has TRBV5-4 and TRBJ2-6, with D hard to call. This CDR3 has 17 residues. The germline gives CDR1 SGHNT, CDR2 YYREEE (reference sequence). V was clipped by 3 bases and J by 0 bases, with 13 bases between them. The DNA of the CDR3 is TGTGCCAGCAGCTCCGGACCAAATCGCTCTGGGGCCAACGTCCTGACTTTC. Amino acids: CASSSGPNRSGANVLTF.

This chain connects TRBV7-3 to TRBJ2-1, with D perhaps assigned TRBD1 or TRBD2 (5 bases each). Germline CDR1 and CDR2: SGHTA and FQGTGA. The CDR3 sequence is 15 residues long. The germline V and J ends were trimmed by 7 bases and 0 bases, with 13 bases remaining between them. The CDR3 DNA sequence: TGTGCCAGCAACTGGGACGCGAGCTCCTACAATGAGCAGTTCTTC. Its translation is CASNWDASSYNEQFF.

The rearrangement links TRBV6-5 to TRBJ1-6; weak D call: TRBD1 (5 bases). CDR3 length equals 14 residues. Deletions cut 2 bases from V and 6 bases from J, with 8 bases between. The germline V gene encodes CDR1 MNHEY and CDR2 SVGAGI. The CDR3 bases are TGTGCCAGCAGTTACCGACAGAGTAATTCACCCCTCCACTTT. It yields the protein CASSYRQSNSPLHF.

The chain couples TRBV18 to TRBJ2-2; 7 bases map to TRBD1. CDR1 and CDR2 (germline): KGHSH, LQKENI. With V trimmed by 4 bases and J by 0 bases, 5 bases remained unmatched. The CDR3 length is 16 residues. Here the CDR3 reads CASSHQTGTNTGELFF. Written as DNA, the CDR3 is TGTGCCAGCTCACACCAGACAGGGACGAACACCGGGGAGCTGTTTTTT.

The rearrangement joins TRBV7-9 to TRBJ1-4; possibly TRBD1 for D (5 bases). V was pared by 1 base and J by 8 bases, with 11 bases between. In germline, CDR1 is SEHNR, CDR2 FQNEAQ (reference sequence). The CDR3 has 14 amino acids. The CDR3 protein is CASSLGQGGEKLFF. In nucleotides, the CDR3 is TGTGCCAGCAGCTTAGGGCAGGGTGGCGAAAAACTGTTTTTT.

The CDR3 loop is CASSVSGPDTQYF. The CDR3 DNA reads as TGCGCCAGCAGTGTTAGCGGGCCAGATACGCAGTATTTT. The chain is built from TRBV5-1 and TRBJ2-3; the match to TRBD2 covers 7 bases. In germline, CDR1 is SGHRS, CDR2 YFSETQ. Trimming cost V 5 bases and J 4 bases; bases outside gene matches: 4. The CDR3 consists of 13 residues.

The chain carries TRBV19 and TRBJ1-1; no clear D gene. The CDR3 contains 12 residues. Trimming shortened V by 3 bases and J by 3 bases, and 5 bases separated the two germline ends. Germline V lookup: CDR1 LNHDA, CDR2 SQIVND (reference sequence). The DNA for the CDR3 is TGTGCCAGTAGTATTCAGGACACTGAAGCTTTCTTT. Translation gives CASSIQDTEAFF.

About this clone: Its ends do not fully match the called genes, so a read error is possible. The chain is built from TRBV27 and TRBJ2-1; a possible D gene is TRBD1 (5 bases). This CDR3 has 15 residues. The V gene's germline CDR1 is MNHEY and CDR2 SMNVEV (reference sequence). The CDR3 region has the DNA TGTGCCAGCAGTTTAGTTATGGGGTGGTTAGGGGCTTTGGTCTTC. Its protein is CASSLVMGWLGALVF.

This clone was seen once. V usage is TRBV4-2 and J usage is TRBJ1-5; D remains ambiguous. V lost 0 bases and J lost 0, with 12 bases in between. This CDR3 spans 17 amino acids. In germline, CDR1 is LGHNA, CDR2 YNFKEQ. The CDR3 DNA follows: TGTGCCAGCAGCCAAGATTGGGGATCGAGTAGCAATCAGCCCCAGCATTTT. Protein: CASSQDWGSSSNQPQHF.

This clone has just a few counts. The chain uses TRBV19 and TRBJ2-2; perhaps TRBD1 as D (6 bases). The germline gives CDR1 LNHDA, CDR2 SQIVND (reference sequence). The CDR3 totals 13 residues. V lost 4 bases to trimming and J lost 6 bases, with 9 bases between them. The CDR3 DNA sequence: TGTGCCAGTAGTAGGAAGGGGGCCGGGGAGCTGTTTTTT. Translation gives CASSRKGAGELFF.

This chain connects TRBV6-5 to TRBJ1-1; D is undetermined. Germline assignment: CDR1 MNHEY and CDR2 SVGAGI. V shed 1 base and J shed 6 bases, with 15 bases lying between them. This CDR3 has 15 residues. The chain's CDR3 is CASSYFFTTRPEAFF. The CDR3 region has the DNA TGTGCCAGCAGTTACTTTTTCACGACAAGACCTGAAGCTTTCTTT.

In its sample, this clone was seen once. The chain employs TRBV27 and TRBJ2-5, with 11 bases lining up with TRBD2. With the DNA end fitting TRBJ2-7 better, the J assignment may be wrong. This CDR3 spans 18 amino acids. Germline V lookup: CDR1 MNHEY, CDR2 SMNVEV (reference sequence). CDR3 amino acids: CASSFSGLAGRLSYEQYF. The CDR3 DNA is TGTGCCAGCAGTTTCTCTGGACTAGCGGGCCGACTATCCTACGAGCAGTACTTC.